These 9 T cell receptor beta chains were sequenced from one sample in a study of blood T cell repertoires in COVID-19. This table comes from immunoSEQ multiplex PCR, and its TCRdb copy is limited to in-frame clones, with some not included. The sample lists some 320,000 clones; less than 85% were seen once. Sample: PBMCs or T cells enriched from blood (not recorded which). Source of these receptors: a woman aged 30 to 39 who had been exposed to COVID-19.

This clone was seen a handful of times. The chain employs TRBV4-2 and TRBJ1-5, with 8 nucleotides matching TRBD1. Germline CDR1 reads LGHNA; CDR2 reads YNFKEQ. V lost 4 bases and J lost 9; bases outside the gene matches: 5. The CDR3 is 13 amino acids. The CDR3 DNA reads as TGTGCCAGCAGCCTACAGGGGGAATCGCCCCAGCATTTT. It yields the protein CASSLQGESPQHF.

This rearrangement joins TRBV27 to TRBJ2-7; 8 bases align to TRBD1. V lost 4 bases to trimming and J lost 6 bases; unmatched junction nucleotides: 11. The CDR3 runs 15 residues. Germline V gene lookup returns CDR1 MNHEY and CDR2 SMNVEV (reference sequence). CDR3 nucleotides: TGTGCCAGCAGTTCTCCCTCTACAGGGGGTCGCGAGCAGTACTTC. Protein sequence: CASSSPSTGGREQYF.

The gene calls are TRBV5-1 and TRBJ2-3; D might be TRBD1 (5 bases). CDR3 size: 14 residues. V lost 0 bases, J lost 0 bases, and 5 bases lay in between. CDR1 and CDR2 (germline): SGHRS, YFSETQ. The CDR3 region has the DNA TGCGCCAGCAGCTTGGACAGGAGCACAGATACGCAGTATTTT. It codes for CASSLDRSTDTQYF.

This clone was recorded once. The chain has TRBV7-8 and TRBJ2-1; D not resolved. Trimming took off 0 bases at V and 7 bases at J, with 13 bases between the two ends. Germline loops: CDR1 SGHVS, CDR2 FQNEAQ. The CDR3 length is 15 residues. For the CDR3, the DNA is TGTGCCAGCAGCTTAGCTCTCGTTTCGAGGAATGAGCAGTTCTTC. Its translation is CASSLALVSRNEQFF. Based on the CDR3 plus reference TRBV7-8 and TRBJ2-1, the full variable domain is GAGVSQSPRYKVAKRGQDVALRCDPISGHVSLFWYQQALGQGPEFLTYFQNEAQLDKSGLPSDRFFAERPEGSVSTLKIQRTQQEDSAVYLCASSLALVSRNEQFFGPGTRLTVL.

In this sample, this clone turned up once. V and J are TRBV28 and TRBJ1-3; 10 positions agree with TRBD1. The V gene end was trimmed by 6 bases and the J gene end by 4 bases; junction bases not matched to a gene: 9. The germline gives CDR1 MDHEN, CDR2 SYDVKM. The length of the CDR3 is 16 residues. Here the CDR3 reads CASSSTDRGLGNTIYF. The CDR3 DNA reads TGTGCCAGCAGCTCAACTGACAGGGGGCTAGGAAACACCATATATTTT.

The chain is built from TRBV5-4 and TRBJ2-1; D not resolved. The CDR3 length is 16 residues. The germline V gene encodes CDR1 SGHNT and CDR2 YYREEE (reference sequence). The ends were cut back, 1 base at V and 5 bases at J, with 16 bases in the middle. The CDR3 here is CASSLLPKVTDNEQFF. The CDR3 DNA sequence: TGTGCCAGCAGCTTGCTCCCGAAAGTTACTGACAATGAGCAGTTCTTC.

The CDR3 sequence is CASRTTTQGVGQYF. CDR3 nucleotide sequence: TGCGCCAGCAGAACAACCACTCAGGGGGTTGGGCAGTACTTC. The chain combines TRBV5-1 with TRBJ2-5, with TRBD1 matching 7 bases. The CDR3 spans 14 residues. Unmatched junction bases numbered 15, after V lost 5 bases and J lost 11 bases. CDR1 SGHRS and CDR2 YFSETQ come from the germline V gene. The entire variable domain, with the rest obtained from reference TRBV5-1 and TRBJ2-5, is as follows: KAGVTQTPRYLIKTRGQQVTLSCSPISGHRSVSWYQQTPGQGLQFLFEYFSETQRNKGNFPGRFSGRQFSNSRSEMNVSTLELGDSALYLCASRTTTQGVGQYFGPGTRLLVL.

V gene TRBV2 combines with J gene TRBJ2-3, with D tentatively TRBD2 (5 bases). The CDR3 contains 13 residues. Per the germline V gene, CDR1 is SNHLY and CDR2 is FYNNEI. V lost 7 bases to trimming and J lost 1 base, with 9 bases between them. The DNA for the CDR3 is TGTGCCAGCATGGCGGAGGGCACAGATACGCAGTATTTT. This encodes CASMAEGTDTQYF.

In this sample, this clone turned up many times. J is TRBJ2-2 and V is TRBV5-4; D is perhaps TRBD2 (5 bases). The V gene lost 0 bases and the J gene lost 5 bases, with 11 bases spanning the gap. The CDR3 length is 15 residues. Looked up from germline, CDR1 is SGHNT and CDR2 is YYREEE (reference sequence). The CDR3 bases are TGTGCCAGCAGCTTGGTACGGGAAGGGACCGGGGAGCTGTTTTTT. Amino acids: CASSLVREGTGELFF.